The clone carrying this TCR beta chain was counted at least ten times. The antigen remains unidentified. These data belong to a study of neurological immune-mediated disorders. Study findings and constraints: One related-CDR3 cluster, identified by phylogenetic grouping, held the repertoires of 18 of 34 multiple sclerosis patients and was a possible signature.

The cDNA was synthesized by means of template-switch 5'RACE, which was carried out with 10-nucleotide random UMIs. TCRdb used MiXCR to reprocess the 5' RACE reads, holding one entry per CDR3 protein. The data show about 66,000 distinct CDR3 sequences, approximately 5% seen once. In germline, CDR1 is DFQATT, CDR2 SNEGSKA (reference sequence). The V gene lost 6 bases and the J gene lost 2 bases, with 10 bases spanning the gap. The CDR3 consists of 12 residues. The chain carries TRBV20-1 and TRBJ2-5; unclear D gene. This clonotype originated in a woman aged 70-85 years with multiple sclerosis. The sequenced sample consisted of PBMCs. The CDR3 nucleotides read TGCAGTGCGCCGAAGGTGCAAGAGACCCAGTACTTC. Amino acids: CSAPKVQETQYF.